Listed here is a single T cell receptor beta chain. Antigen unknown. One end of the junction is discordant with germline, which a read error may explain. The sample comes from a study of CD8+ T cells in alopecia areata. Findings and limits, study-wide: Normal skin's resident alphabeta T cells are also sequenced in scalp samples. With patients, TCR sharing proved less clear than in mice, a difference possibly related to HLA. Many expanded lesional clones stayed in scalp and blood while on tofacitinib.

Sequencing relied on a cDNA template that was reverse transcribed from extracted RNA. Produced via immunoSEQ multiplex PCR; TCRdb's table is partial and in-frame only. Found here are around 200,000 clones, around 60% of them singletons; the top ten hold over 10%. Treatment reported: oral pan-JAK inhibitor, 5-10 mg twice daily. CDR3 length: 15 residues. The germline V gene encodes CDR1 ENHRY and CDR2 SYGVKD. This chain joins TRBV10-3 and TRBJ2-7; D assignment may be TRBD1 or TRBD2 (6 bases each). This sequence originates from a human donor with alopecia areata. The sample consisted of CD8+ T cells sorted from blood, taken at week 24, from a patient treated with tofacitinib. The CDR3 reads CATRSRGRGFYGQYF. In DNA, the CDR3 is TGTGCCACCAGGTCCAGGGGCCGGGGGTTCTACGGGCAGTACTTC.